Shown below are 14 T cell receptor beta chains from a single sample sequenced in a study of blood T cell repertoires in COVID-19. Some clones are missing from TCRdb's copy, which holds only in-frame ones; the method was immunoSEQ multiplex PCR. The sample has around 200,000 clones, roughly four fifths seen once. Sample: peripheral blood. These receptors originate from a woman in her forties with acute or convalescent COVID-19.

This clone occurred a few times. The CDR3 reads CASYRGQANEQFF. The DNA of the CDR3 is TGTGCCAGTTACAGGGGGCAGGCAAATGAGCAGTTCTTC. This chain uses TRBV28 with TRBJ2-1; 9 nucleotides align to TRBD1. J was trimmed by 7 bases and V by 9 bases; bases with no gene match: 7. The CDR3 contains 13 residues. Germline V gene lookup returns CDR1 MDHEN and CDR2 SYDVKM.

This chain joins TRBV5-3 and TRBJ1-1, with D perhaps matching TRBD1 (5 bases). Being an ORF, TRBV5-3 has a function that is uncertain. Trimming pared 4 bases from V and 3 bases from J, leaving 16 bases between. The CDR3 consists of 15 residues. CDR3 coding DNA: TGTGCCAGAAGCGTTGACACGACAGATTACACTGAAGCTTTCTTT. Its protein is CARSVDTTDYTEAFF.

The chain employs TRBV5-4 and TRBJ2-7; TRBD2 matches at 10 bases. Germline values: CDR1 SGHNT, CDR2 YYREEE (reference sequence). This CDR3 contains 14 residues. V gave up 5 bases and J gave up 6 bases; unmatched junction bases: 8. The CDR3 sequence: CASRPTSGMLEQYF. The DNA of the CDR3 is TGTGCCAGCAGACCTACTAGCGGGATGCTCGAGCAGTACTTC.

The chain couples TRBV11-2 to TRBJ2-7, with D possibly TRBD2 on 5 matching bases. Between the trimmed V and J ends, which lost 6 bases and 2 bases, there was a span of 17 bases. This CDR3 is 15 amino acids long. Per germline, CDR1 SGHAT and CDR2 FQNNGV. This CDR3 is CASRPFGMTPYEQYF. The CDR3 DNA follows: TGTGCCAGCAGACCCTTCGGGATGACCCCCTACGAGCAGTACTTC.

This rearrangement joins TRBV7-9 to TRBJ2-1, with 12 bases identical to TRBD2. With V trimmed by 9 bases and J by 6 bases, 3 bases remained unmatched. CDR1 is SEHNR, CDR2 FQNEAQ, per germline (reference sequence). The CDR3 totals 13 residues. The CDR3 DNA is TGTGCCAGTCTGACTAGCGGGAGCAATGAGCAGTTCTTC. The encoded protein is CASLTSGSNEQFF.

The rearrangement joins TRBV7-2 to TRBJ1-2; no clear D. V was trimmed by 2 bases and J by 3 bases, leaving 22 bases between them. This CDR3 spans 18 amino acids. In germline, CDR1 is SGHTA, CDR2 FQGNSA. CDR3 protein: CASSLQASSAYAYYGYTF. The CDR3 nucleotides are TGTGCCAGCAGCTTACAGGCCTCTTCTGCGTACGCATACTATGGCTACACCTTC.

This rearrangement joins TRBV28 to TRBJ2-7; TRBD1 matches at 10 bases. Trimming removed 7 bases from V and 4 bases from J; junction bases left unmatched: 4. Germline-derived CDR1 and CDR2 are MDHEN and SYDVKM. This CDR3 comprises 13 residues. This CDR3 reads CASNGQGGYEQYF. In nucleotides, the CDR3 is TGTGCCAGCAATGGACAGGGGGGGTACGAGCAGTACTTC.

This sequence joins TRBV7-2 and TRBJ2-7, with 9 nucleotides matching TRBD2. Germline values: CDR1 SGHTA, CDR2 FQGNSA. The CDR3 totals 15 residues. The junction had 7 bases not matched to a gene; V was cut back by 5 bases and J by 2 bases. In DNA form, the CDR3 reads TGTGCCAGCAGCCGCGACCTAGCGGGGACCTACGAGCAGTACTTC. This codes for CASSRDLAGTYEQYF.

This CDR3 reads CASSKGGAPYGYTF. The CDR3 nucleotides read TGTGCCAGTAGCAAGGGGGGGGCCCCCTATGGCTACACCTTC. The V and J genes are TRBV19 and TRBJ1-2; possibly TRBD1 for D (6 bases). Trimming stripped 6 bases from V and 4 bases from J, with 15 bases between. Looked up from germline, CDR1 is LNHDA and CDR2 is SQIVND (reference sequence). CDR3 length equals 14 residues.

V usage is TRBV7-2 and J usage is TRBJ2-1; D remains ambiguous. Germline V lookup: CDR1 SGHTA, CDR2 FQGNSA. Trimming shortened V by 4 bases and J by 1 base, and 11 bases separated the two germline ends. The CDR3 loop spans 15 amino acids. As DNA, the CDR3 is TGTGCCAGCAGCTCGTACTCAGGTTCCTACAATGAGCAGTTCTTC. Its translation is CASSSYSGSYNEQFF. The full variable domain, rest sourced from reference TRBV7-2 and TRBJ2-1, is GAGVSQSPSNKVTEKGKDVELRCDPISGHTALYWYRQSLGQGLEFLIYFQGNSAPDKSGLPSDRFSAERTGGSVSTLTIQRTQQEDSAVYLCASSSYSGSYNEQFFGPGTRLTVL.

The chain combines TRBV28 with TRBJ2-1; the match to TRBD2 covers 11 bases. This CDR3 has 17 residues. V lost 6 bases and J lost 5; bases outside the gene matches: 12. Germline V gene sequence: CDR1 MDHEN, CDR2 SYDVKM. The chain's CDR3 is CASSPTPGLADNNEQFF. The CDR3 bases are TGTGCCAGCAGCCCAACACCGGGACTAGCGGATAACAATGAGCAGTTCTTC.

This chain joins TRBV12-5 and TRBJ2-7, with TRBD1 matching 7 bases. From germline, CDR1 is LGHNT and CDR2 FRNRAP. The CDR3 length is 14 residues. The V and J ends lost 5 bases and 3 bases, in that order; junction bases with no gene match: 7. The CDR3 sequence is CASGGDRAVYEQYF. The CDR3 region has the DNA TGTGCTAGTGGTGGAGACAGGGCGGTCTACGAGCAGTACTTC.

CDR3 bases: TGTGCCAGCTCACAGACAATCGAAATAGCAGGGACTGAAGCTTTCTTT. It yields the protein CASSQTIEIAGTEAFF. The rearrangement uses TRBV18 and TRBJ1-1; D might be TRBD1 (5 bases). V lost 4 bases and J lost 5, with 20 bases in between. The CDR3 covers 16 residues. CDR1 and CDR2 (germline): KGHSH, LQKENI.

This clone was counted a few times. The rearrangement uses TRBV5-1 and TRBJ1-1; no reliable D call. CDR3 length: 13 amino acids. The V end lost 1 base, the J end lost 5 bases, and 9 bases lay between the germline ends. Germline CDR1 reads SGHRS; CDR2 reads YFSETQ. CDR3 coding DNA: TGCGCCAGCAGCTTGACAATCTGGACTGAAGCTTTCTTT. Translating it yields CASSLTIWTEAFF.